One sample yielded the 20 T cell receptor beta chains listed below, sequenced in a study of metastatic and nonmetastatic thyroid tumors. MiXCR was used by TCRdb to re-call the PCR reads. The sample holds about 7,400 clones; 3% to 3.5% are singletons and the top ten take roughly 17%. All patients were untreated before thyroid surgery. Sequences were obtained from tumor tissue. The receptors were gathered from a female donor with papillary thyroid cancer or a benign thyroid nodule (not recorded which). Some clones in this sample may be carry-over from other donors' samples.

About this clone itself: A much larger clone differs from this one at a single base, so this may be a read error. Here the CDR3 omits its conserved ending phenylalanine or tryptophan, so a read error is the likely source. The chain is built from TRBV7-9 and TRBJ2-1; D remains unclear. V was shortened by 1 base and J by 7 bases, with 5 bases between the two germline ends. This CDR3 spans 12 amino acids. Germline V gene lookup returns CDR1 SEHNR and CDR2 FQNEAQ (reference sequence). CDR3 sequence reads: CASSLDKNEQFL. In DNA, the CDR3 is TGTGCCAGCAGCTTAGACAAGAATGAGCAGTTCTTA.

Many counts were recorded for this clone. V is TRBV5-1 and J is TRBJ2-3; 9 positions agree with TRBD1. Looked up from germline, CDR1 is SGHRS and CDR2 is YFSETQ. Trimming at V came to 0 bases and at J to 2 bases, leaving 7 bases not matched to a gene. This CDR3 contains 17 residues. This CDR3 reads CASSLALGQGFTDTQYF. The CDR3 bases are TGCGCCAGCAGCTTGGCGTTAGGACAGGGGTTCACAGATACGCAGTATTTT. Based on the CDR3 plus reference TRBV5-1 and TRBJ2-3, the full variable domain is KAGVTQTPRYLIKTRGQQVTLSCSPISGHRSVSWYQQTPGQGLQFLFEYFSETQRNKGNFPGRFSGRQFSNSRSEMNVSTLELGDSALYLCASSLALGQGFTDTQYFGPGTRLTVL.

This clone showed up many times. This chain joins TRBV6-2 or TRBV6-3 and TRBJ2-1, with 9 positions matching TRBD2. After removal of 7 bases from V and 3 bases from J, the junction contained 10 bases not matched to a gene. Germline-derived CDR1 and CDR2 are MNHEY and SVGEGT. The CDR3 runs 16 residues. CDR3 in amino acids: CASTQVSGRLYNEQFF. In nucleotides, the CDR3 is TGTGCCAGCACCCAAGTCAGCGGGAGGCTCTACAATGAGCAGTTCTTC.

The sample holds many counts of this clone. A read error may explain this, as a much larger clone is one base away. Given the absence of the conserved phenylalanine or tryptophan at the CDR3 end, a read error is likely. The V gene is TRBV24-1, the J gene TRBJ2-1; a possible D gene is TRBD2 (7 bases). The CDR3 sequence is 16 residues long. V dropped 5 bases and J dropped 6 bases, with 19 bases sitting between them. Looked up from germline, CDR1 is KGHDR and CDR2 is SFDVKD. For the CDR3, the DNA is TGTGCCACCAGTGGTGCAGGGGAGGGGATACTCAATGAGCAGTTCGTC. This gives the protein CATSGAGEGILNEQFV.

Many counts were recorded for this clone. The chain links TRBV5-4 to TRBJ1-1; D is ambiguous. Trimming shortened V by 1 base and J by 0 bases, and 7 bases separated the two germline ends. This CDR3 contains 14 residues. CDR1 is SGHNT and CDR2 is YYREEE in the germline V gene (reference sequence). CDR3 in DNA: TGTGCCAGCAGCTTGATGCAGCTGAACACTGAAGCTTTCTTT. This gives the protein CASSLMQLNTEAFF.

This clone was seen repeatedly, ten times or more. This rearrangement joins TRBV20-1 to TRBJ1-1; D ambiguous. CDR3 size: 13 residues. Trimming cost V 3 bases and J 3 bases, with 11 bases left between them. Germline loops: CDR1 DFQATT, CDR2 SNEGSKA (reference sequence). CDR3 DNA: TGCAGTGCTAGGGTTGGTGGGTACACTGAAGCTTTCTTT. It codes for CSARVGGYTEAFF.

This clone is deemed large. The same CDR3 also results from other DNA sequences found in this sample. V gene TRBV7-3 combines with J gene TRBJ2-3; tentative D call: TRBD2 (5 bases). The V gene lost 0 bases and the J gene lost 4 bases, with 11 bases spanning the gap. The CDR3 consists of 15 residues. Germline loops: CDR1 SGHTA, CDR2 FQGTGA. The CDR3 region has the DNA TGTGCCAGCAGCTTAACCTCTGGGGAGTCAGATACGCAGTATTTT. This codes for CASSLTSGESDTQYF.

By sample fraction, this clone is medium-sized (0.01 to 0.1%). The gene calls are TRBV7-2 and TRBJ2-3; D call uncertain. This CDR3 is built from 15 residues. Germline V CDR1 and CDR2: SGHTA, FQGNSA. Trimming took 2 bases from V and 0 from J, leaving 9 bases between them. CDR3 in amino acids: CASSLRLSSTDTQYF. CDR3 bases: TGTGCCAGCAGCTTACGCCTATCTAGCACAGATACGCAGTATTTT.

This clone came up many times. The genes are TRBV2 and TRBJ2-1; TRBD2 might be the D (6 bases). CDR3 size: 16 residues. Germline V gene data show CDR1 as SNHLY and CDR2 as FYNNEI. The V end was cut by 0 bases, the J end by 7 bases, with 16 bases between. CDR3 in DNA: TGTGCCAGCAGTGAAGCGAGGCTAGCGAGGGAAAATGAGCAGTTCTTC. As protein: CASSEARLARENEQFF.

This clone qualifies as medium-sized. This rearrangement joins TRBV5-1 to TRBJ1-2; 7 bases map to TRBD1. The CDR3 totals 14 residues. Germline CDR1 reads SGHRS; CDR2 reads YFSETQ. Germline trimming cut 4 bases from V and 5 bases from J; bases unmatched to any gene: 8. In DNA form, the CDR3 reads TGCGCCAGCAGCCCAGGGACAGACATATATGGCTACACCTTC. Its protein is CASSPGTDIYGYTF.

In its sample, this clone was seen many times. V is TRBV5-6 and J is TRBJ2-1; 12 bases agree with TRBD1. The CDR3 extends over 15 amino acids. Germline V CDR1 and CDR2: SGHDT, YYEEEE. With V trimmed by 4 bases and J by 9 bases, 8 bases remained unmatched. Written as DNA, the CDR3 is TGTGCCAGCAGCCTCGGGGGACAGGGGGCGAGTGAGCAGTTCTTC. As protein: CASSLGGQGASEQFF.

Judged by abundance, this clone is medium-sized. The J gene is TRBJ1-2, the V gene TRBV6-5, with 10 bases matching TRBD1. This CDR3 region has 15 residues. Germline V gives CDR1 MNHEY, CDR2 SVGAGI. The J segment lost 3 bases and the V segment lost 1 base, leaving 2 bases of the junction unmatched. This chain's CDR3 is CASSYYDRGHYGYTF. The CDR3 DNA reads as TGTGCCAGCAGTTACTACGACAGGGGGCACTATGGCTACACCTTC.

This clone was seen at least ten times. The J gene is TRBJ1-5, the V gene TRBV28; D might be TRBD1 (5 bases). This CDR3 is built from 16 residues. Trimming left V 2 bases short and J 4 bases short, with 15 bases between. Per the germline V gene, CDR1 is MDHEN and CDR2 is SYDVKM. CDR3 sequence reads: CASSLEQARPNQPQHF. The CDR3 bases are TGTGCCAGCAGTTTAGAACAGGCAAGGCCTAATCAGCCCCAGCATTTT. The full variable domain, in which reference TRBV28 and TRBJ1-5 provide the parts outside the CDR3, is DVKVTQSSRYLVKRTGEKVFLECVQDMDHENMFWYRQDPGLGLRLIYFSYDVKMKEKGDIPEGYSVSREKKERFSLILESASTNQTSMYLCASSLEQARPNQPQHFGDGTRLSIL.

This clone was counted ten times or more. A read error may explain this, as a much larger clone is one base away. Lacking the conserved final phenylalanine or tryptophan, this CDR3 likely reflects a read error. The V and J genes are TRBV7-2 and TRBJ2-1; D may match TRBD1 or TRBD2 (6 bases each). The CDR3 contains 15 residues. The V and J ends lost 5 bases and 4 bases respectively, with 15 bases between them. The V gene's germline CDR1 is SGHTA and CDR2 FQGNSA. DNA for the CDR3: TGTGCCAGCAGCGACCGGAGGGGGAGTTACAATGAGCAGTTCGTC. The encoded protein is CASSDRRGSYNEQFV.

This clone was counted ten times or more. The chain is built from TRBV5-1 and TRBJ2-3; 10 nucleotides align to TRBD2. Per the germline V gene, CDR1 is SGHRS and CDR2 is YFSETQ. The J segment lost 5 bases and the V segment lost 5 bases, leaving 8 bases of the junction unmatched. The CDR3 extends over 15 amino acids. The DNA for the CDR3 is TGCGCCAGCAGGCCCCTAGCGGGAGTTGGAGATACGCAGTATTTT. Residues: CASRPLAGVGDTQYF. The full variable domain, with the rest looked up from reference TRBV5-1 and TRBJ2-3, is KAGVTQTPRYLIKTRGQQVTLSCSPISGHRSVSWYQQTPGQGLQFLFEYFSETQRNKGNFPGRFSGRQFSNSRSEMNVSTLELGDSALYLCASRPLAGVGDTQYFGPGTRLTVL.

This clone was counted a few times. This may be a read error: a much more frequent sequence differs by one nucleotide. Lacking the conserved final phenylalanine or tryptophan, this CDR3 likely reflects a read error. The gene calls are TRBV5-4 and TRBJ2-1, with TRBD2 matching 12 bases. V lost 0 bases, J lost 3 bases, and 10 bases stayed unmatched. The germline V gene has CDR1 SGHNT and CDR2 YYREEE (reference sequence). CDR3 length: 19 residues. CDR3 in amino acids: CASSLEGLAGLLDYNEQFV. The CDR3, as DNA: TGTGCCAGCAGCTTGGAGGGACTAGCGGGCCTCCTGGACTACAATGAGCAGTTCGTC.

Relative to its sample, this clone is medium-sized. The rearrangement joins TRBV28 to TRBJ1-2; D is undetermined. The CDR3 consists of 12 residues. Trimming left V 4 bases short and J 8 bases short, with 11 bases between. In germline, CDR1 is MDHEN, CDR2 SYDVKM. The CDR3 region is CASSSGREGYTF. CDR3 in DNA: TGTGCCAGCAGTTCCGGGAGGGAGGGCTACACCTTC.

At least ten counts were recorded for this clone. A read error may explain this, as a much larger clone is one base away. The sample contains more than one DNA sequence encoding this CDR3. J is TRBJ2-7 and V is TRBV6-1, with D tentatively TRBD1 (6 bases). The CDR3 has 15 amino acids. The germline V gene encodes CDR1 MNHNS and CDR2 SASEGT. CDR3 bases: TGTGCCAGCAGAGCTTACGGGGACACCTCCTACGAACAGTACTTC. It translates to CASRAYGDTSYEQYF.

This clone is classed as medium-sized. The CDR3 spells CSAAKVRVITDTQYF. CDR3 nucleotide sequence: TGCAGTGCGGCAAAGGTCCGAGTGATCACAGATACGCAGTATTTT. The chain combines TRBV20-1 with TRBJ2-3; D gene uncertain. Germline CDR1 reads DFQATT; CDR2 reads SNEGSKA (reference sequence). The V end was cut by 6 bases, the J end by 2 bases, with 18 bases between. The CDR3 consists of 15 residues.

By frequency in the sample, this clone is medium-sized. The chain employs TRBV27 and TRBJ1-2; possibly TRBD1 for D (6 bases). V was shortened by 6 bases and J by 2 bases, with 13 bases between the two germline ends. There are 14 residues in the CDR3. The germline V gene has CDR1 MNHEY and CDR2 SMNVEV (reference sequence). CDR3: CASSPTGSNYGYTF. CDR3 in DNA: TGTGCCAGCAGCCCTACAGGGTCCAACTATGGCTACACCTTC.